This TCR beta chain is drawn from a study of blood T cell repertoires in COVID-19. This clone was seen repeatedly, ten times or more. Trimming stripped 5 bases from V and 3 bases from J, with 16 bases between. The V gene's germline CDR1 is SEHNR and CDR2 FQNEAQ (reference sequence). The CDR3 spans 15 residues. Repertoires were generated with immunoSEQ multiplex PCR, while TCRdb's copy carries only in-frame clones and drops some. The sample holds around 310,000 clones, about 88% seen once. The chain couples TRBV7-9 to TRBJ1-1; D unresolved. The origin of this receptor is a woman in her thirties or forties who had recovered from COVID-19. Sequencing used PBMCs or T cells enriched from blood (not recorded which). CDR3 residues: CASSPRERVDTEAFF. In nucleotides, the CDR3 is TGTGCCAGCAGCCCCCGGGAAAGGGTAGACACTGAAGCTTTCTTT. Supplemented by reference TRBV7-9 and TRBJ1-1, the full variable domain reads DTGVSQNPRHKITKRGQNVTFRCDPISEHNRLYWYRQTLGQGPEFLTYFQNEAQLEKSRLLSDRFSAERPKGSFSTLEIQRTEQGDSAMYLCASSPRERVDTEAFFGQGTRLTVV.